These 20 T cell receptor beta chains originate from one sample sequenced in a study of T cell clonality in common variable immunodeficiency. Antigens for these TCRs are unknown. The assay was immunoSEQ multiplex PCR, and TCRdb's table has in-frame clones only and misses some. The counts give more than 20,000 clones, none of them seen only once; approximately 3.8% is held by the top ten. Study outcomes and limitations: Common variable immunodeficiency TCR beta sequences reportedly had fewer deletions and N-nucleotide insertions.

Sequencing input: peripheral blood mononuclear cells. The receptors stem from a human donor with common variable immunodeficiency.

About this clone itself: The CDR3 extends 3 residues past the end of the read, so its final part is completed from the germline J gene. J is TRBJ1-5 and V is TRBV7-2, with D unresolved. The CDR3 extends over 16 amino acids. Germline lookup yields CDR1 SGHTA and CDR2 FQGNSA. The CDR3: CASRLALQSLNQPQHF. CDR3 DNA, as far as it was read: TGTGCAAGTCGCTTAGCCCTACAGAGTCTCAATCAGCCC.

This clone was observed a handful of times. The part of the CDR3 DNA that was read is TGTGCCAGCTCTCAACAGGGGCCCGGGACAGGGCCCTACGAG. This encodes CASSQQGPGTGPYE. The full CDR3 protein is CASSQQGPGTGPYEQYF. This chain links TRBV18 with TRBJ2-7; 9 bases align to TRBD1. The CDR3 goes on 3 residues after the read ends, and that part is filled in from the germline J gene. The CDR3 is 17 amino acids. Germline V CDR1 and CDR2: KGHSH, LQKENI. With V trimmed by 6 bases and J by 2 bases, 14 bases remained unmatched.

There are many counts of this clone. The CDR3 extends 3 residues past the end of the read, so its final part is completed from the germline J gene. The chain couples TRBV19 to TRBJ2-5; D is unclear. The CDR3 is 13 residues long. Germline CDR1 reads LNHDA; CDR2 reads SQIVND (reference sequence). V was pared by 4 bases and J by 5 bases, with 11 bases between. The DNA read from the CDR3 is TGTGCCAGTAGTAGTGGGCTGACGGAGACC. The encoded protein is CASSSGLTET. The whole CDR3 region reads CASSSGLTETQYF.

The CDR3 loop is CASSRTSGNSPLHF. Incomplete CDR3 DNA: TGTGCCAGCAGCCGGACATCTGGTAATTCACCC. V is TRBV11-2 and J is TRBJ1-6; perhaps TRBD1 as D (5 bases). The read halts 3 residues ahead of the CDR3 end, with the missing end drawn from the germline J gene. The CDR3 sequence is 14 residues long. V lost 5 bases and J 6 bases, leaving 11 bases between the germline ends. Germline V gene data show CDR1 as SGHAT and CDR2 as FQNNGV.

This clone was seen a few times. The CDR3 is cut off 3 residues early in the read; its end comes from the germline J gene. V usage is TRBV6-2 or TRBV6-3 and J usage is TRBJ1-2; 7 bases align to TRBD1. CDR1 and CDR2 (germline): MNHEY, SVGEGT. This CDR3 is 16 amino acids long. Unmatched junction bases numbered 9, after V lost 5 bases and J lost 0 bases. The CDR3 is CASSRLGTESNYGYTF. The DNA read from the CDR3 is TGTGCCAGCAGTCGCCTAGGGACAGAATCTAACTATGGC.

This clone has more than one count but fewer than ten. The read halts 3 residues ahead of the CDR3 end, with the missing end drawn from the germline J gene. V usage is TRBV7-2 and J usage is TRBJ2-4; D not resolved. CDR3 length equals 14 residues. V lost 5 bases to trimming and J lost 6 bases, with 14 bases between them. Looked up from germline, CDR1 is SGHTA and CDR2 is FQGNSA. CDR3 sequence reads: CASSLGQEPNIQYF. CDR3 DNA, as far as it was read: TGTGCCAGCAGCCTGGGCCAAGAGCCAAACATT. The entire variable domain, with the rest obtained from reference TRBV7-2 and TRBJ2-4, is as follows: GAGVSQSPSNKVTEKGKDVELRCDPISGHTALYWYRQSLGQGLEFLIYFQGNSAPDKSGLPSDRFSAERTGGSVSTLTIQRTQQEDSAVYLCASSLGQEPNIQYFGAGTRLSVL.

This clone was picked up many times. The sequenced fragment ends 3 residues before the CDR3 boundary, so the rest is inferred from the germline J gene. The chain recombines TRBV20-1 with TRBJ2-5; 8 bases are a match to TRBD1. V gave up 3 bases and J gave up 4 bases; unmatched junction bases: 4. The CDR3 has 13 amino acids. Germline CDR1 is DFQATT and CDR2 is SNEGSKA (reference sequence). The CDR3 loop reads CSASGQGSETQYF. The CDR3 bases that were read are TGCAGTGCTAGTGGACAGGGATCAGAGACC.

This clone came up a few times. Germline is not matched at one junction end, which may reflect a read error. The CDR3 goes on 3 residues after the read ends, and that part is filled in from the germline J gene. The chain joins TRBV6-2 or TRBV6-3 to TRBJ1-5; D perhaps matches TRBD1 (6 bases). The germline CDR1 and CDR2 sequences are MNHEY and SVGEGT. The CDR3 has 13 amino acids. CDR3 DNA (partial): TGTGCCAGCAGAGGACAGAGCAAGCAGCCC. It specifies CASRGQSKQP. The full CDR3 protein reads CASRGQSKQPQHF.

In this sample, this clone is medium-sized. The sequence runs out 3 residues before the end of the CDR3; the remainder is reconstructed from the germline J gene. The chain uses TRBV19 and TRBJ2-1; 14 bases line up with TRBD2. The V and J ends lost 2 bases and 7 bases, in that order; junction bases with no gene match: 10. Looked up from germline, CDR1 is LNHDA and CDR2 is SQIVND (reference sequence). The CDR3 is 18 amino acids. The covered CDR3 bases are TGTGCCAGTAGTATATCCGGGACTAGCGGGAGCCAACGTAATGAG. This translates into CASSISGTSGSQRNE. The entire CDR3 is CASSISGTSGSQRNEQFF.

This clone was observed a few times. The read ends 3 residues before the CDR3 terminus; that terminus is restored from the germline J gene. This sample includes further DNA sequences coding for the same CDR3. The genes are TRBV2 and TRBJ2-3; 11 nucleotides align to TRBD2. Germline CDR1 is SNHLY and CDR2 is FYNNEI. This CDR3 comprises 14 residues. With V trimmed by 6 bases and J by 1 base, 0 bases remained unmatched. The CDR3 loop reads CASRTSGGTDTQYF. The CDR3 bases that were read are TGTGCCAGCAGGACTAGCGGGGGCACAGATACG.

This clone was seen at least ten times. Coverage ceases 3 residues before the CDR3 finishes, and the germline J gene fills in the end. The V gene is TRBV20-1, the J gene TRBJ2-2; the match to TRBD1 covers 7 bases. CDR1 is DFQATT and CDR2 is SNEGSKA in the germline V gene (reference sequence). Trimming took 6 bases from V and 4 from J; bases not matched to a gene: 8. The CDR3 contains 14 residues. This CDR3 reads CSARGTRITGELFF. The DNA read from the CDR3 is TGCAGTGCCAGGGGGACACGAATCACCGGGGAG.

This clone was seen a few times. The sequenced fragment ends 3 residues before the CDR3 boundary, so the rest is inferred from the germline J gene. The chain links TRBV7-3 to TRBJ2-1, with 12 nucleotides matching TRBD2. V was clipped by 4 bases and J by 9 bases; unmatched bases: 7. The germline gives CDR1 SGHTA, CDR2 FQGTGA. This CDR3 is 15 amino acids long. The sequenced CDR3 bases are TGTGCCAGCAGCTCAATGACTAGCGGGAGTTTTGAG. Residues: CASSSMTSGSFE. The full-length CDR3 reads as CASSSMTSGSFEQFF.

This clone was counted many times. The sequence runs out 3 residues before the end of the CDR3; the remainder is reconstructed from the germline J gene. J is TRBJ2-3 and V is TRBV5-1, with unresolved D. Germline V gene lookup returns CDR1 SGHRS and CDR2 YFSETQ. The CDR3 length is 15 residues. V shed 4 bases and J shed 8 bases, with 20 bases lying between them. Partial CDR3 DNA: TGCGCCAGCAGCCCCGTGAGGCCAGGTAGGAGTACG. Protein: CASSPVRPGRST. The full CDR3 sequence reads CASSPVRPGRSTQYF.

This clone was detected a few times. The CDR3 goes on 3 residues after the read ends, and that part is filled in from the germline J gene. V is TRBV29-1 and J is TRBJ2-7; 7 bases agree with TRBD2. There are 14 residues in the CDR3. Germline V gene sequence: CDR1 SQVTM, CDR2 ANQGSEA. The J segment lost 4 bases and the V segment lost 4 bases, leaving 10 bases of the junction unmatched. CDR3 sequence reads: CSVGPQSGTYEQYF. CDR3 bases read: TGCAGCGTTGGGCCCCAAAGCGGGACTTACGAG.

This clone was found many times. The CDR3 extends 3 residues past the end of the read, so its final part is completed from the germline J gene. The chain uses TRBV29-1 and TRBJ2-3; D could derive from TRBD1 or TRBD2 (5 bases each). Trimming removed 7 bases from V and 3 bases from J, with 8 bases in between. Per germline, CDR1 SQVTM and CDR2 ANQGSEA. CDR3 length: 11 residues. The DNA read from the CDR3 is TGCAGCGCAGAGGGGACAGATACG. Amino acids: CSAEGTDT. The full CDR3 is CSAEGTDTQYF.

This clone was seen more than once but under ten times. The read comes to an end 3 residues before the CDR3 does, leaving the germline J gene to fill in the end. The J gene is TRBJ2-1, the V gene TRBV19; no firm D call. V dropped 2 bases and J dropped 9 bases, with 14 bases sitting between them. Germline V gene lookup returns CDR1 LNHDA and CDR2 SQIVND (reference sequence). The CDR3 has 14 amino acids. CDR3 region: CASSIPSAPGEQFF. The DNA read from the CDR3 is TGTGCCAGTAGTATACCCTCCGCGCCGGGTGAG.

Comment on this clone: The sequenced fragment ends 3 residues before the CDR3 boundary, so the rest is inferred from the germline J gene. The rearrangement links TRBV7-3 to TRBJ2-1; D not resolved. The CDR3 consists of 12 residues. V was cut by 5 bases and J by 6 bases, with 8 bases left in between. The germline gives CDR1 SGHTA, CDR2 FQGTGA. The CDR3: CASSQNGNEQFF. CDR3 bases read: TGTGCCAGCAGCCAAAACGGCAATGAG.

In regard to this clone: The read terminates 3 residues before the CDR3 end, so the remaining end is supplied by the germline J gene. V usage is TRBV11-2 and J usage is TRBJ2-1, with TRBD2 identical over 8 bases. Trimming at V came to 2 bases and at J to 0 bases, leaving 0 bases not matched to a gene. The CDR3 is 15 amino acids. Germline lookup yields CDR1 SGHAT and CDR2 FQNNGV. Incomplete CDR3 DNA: TGTGCCAGCAGCTTAAGCGGGAGCTCCTACAATGAG. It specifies CASSLSGSSYNE. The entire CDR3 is CASSLSGSSYNEQFF.

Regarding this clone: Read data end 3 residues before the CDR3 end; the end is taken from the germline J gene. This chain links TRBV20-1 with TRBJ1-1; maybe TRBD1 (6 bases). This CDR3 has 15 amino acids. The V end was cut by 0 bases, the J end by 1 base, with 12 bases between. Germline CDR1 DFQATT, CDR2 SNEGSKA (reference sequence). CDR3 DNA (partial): TGCAGTGCTAGAGATCAGGGCAGGGGGAACACTGAA. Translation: CSARDQGRGNTE. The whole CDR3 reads CSARDQGRGNTEAFF.

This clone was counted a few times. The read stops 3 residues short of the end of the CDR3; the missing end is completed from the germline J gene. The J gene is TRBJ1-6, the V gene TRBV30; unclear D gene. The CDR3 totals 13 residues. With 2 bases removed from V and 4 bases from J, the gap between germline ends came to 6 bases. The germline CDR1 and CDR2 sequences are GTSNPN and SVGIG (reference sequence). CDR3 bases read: TGTGCCTGGAGTTTACAATATAATTCACCC. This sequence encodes CAWSLQYNSP. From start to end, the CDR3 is CAWSLQYNSPLHF.